These 26 T cell receptor beta chains were all obtained from the same sample, sequenced in a study of T cell responses to AZD1222 COVID-19 vaccine. Sequenced by immunoSEQ multiplex PCR; TCRdb stores in-frame clones only, minus some. The table includes roughly 180,000 clones, over 75% detected once. The starting material was peripheral blood, obtained on day 0 of AZD1222 vaccination. These TCRs come from an adult in good health.

This clone was recorded many times. The chain is built from TRBV30 and TRBJ1-5, with D perhaps TRBD1 (6 bases). The CDR3 loop spans 13 amino acids. Germline V CDR1 and CDR2: GTSNPN, SVGIG (reference sequence). Deletions cut 7 bases from V and 4 bases from J, with 14 bases between. CDR3: CAYSTGPNQPQHF. The CDR3 coding sequence is TGTGCCTACTCTACAGGGCCTAATCAGCCCCAGCATTTT.

In its sample, this clone was seen once. This chain connects TRBV3-1 (or the pseudogene TRBV3-2) to TRBJ2-3; 8 nucleotides agree with TRBD2. Germline CDR1 LGHDT, CDR2 YNNKEL (reference sequence). The CDR3 runs 13 residues. The trim removed 7 bases at V and 6 bases at J, leaving 6 bases unmatched. This chain's CDR3 is CASTGGPLDTQYF. DNA for the CDR3: TGTGCCAGCACGGGGGGGCCACTGGATACGCAGTATTTT.

V usage is TRBV27 and J usage is TRBJ2-2; 8 bases agree with TRBD2. The germline V gene has CDR1 MNHEY and CDR2 SMNVEV (reference sequence). J lost 6 bases, V lost 5 bases, and 5 bases had no gene match. This CDR3 is 14 amino acids long. CDR3 loop: CASSPSGGAGELFF. For the CDR3, the DNA is TGTGCCAGCAGTCCGAGCGGGGGAGCCGGGGAGCTGTTTTTT.

The V and J genes are TRBV9 and TRBJ1-3, with D possibly matching TRBD1 (5 bases). Per the germline V gene, CDR1 is SGDLS and CDR2 is YYNGEE. With 0 bases removed from V and 4 bases from J, the gap between germline ends came to 11 bases. The length of the CDR3 is 15 residues. In DNA form, the CDR3 reads TGTGCCAGCAGCGTAGAAGGGGTTTACGGAAACACCATATATTTT. This encodes CASSVEGVYGNTIYF.

The chain joins TRBV5-1 to TRBJ2-2, with D maybe TRBD1 (5 bases). V lost 6 bases to trimming and J lost 1 base, with 7 bases between them. CDR3 length: 13 residues. CDR1 SGHRS and CDR2 YFSETQ come from the germline V gene. The CDR3 loop is CASTGQNTGELFF. DNA for the CDR3: TGCGCCAGCACCGGACAGAACACCGGGGAGCTGTTTTTT.

This CDR3 is CASSQTGLAGGPGTGELFF. CDR3 bases: TGCGCCAGCAGCCAAACGGGACTAGCGGGGGGGCCGGGCACCGGGGAGCTGTTTTTT. The V gene is TRBV4-1, the J gene TRBJ2-2; 16 bases align to TRBD2. Germline-derived CDR1 and CDR2 are MGHRA and YSYEKL. The CDR3 contains 19 residues. The V segment lost 2 bases and the J segment 4 bases; nucleotides outside the gene matches: 7.

V is TRBV5-8 and J is TRBJ2-3, with D perhaps TRBD1 or TRBD2 (6 bases each). CDR1 and CDR2 (germline): SGHTS, YDEGEE. V shed 5 bases and J shed 8 bases, with 18 bases lying between them. The CDR3 length is 14 residues. The chain's CDR3 is CASRQGGSEGTQYF. DNA of the CDR3: TGTGCCAGCAGGCAAGGGGGGAGTGAAGGTACGCAGTATTTT.

The J gene is TRBJ1-3, the V gene TRBV6-2 or TRBV6-3; D is unclear. Trimming stripped 2 bases from V and 8 bases from J, with 13 bases between. The germline CDR1 and CDR2 sequences are MNHEY and SVGEGT. The CDR3 contains 14 residues. The CDR3 DNA follows: TGTGCCAGCAGTTACGACGGCTTCGGGGACACCATATATTTT. As protein: CASSYDGFGDTIYF.

The rearrangement joins TRBV10-3 to TRBJ1-1; D is unresolved. CDR3 length: 12 amino acids. V lost 8 bases, J lost 1 base, and 8 bases lay in between. Germline V gene sequence: CDR1 ENHRY, CDR2 SYGVKD. This CDR3 is CAIGQQNTEAFF. CDR3 DNA sequence: TGTGCCATCGGGCAGCAGAACACTGAAGCTTTCTTT.

This clone occurred a few times. The V call is TRBV7-9, the J call TRBJ2-7, with D perhaps matching TRBD1 (5 bases). CDR1 and CDR2 from the germline V gene are SEHNR and FQNEAQ (reference sequence). Trimming took 5 bases from V and 2 from J, leaving 10 bases between them. CDR3 length: 13 residues. CDR3 nucleotides: TGTGCCAGCAGCGCCGACAGCACCTACGAGCAGTACTTC. Its protein is CASSADSTYEQYF.

The chain carries TRBV6-6 and TRBJ1-5, with no clear D. The CDR3 spans 15 residues. Germline V CDR1 and CDR2: MNHNY, SVGAGI (reference sequence). Trimming removed 0 bases from V and 0 bases from J, with 6 bases in between. The CDR3 coding sequence is TGTGCCAGCAGTTACTCGAGACCTAGCAATCAGCCCCAGCATTTT. Its translation: CASSYSRPSNQPQHF.

This clone has more than one count but fewer than ten. The gene calls are TRBV2 and TRBJ1-5; 8 nucleotides align to TRBD1. CDR3 length: 17 residues. CDR1 and CDR2 (germline): SNHLY, FYNNEI. Trimming took 6 bases from V and 1 from J; bases not matched to a gene: 11. The CDR3 DNA reads as TGTGCCAGCAGAGGACAGGGACGAACGGGGAGCAATCAGCCCCAGCATTTT. It codes for CASRGQGRTGSNQPQHF.

This chain joins TRBV9 and TRBJ2-5; possibly TRBD1 for D (6 bases). The germline V gene encodes CDR1 SGDLS and CDR2 YYNGEE. CDR3 size: 14 residues. V gave up 4 bases and J gave up 9 bases, with 19 bases separating them. CDR3 region: CASSPRTAQGSQYF. The CDR3 coding sequence is TGTGCCAGCAGCCCCCGGACTGCTCAGGGGTCCCAGTACTTC.

This chain links TRBV7-2 with TRBJ2-3; D is perhaps TRBD1 or TRBD2 (5 bases each). The germline V gene encodes CDR1 SGHTA and CDR2 FQGNSA. The CDR3 is 15 residues long. The ends were cut back, 5 bases at V and 6 bases at J, with 18 bases in the middle. This CDR3 reads CASSQKADEGDTQYF. In nucleotides, the CDR3 is TGTGCCAGCAGCCAAAAAGCGGACGAGGGGGATACGCAGTATTTT.

V is TRBV9 and J is TRBJ2-7; the match to TRBD1 covers 9 bases. The junction had 8 bases not matched to a gene; V was cut back by 4 bases and J by 3 bases. The CDR3 has 15 residues. CDR1 and CDR2 from the germline V gene are SGDLS and YYNGEE. The CDR3 DNA is TGTGCCAGCAGCTTGGGACAGGGCAAATTCTACGAGCAGTACTTC. This codes for CASSLGQGKFYEQYF.

In its sample, this clone was seen once. This chain joins TRBV4-2 and TRBJ1-4; 9 bases agree with TRBD1. Looked up from germline, CDR1 is LGHNA and CDR2 is YNFKEQ. The CDR3 contains 17 residues. The V segment lost 5 bases and the J segment 0 bases; nucleotides outside the gene matches: 7. This CDR3 is CASSARDRDPTNEKLFF. CDR3 coding DNA: TGTGCCAGCAGCGCCCGGGACAGGGATCCAACTAATGAAAAACTGTTTTTT.

This sequence joins TRBV19 and TRBJ1-2, with 7 bases aligning to TRBD1. V was pared by 7 bases and J by 2 bases, with 7 bases of the junction left unmatched. This CDR3 has 14 amino acids. CDR1 LNHDA and CDR2 SQIVND come from the germline V gene (reference sequence). The CDR3, as DNA: TGTGCCAGTAACGATGGACAGGCGAACTATGGCTACACCTTC. Amino acids: CASNDGQANYGYTF.

The chain recombines TRBV6-5 with TRBJ1-6, with D maybe TRBD1 (6 bases). The CDR3 runs 14 residues. Germline CDR1 reads MNHEY; CDR2 reads SVGAGI. V was pared by 4 bases and J by 6 bases, with 10 bases between. The CDR3 loop reads CASSLAQGNSPLHF. As DNA, the CDR3 is TGTGCCAGCAGTTTAGCACAGGGTAATTCACCCCTCCACTTT.

This rearrangement joins TRBV6-5 to TRBJ2-7; 11 bases match TRBD2. The CDR3 loop spans 13 amino acids. The junction had 5 bases not matched to a gene; V was cut back by 11 bases and J by 2 bases. The germline V gene encodes CDR1 MNHEY and CDR2 SVGAGI. CDR3 residues: CAATSGKAYEQYF. The DNA of the CDR3 is TGTGCCGCGACTAGCGGGAAAGCCTACGAGCAGTACTTC.

J is TRBJ2-1 and V is TRBV27, with 9 nucleotides matching TRBD2. The length of the CDR3 is 15 residues. V shed 7 bases, J shed 4 bases, and the junction held 8 bases outside the gene matches. Germline CDR1 reads MNHEY; CDR2 reads SMNVEV (reference sequence). The CDR3 DNA is TGTGCCAGCACCGCGGGGGGGCCTGATTACAATGAGCAGTTCTTC. It codes for CASTAGGPDYNEQFF.

This clone has only one observation. The genes are TRBV4-1 and TRBJ2-3, with a possible D match to TRBD2 (5 bases). This CDR3 comprises 16 residues. Trimming left V 0 bases short and J 2 bases short, with 12 bases between. Germline V gene lookup returns CDR1 MGHRA and CDR2 YSYEKL. CDR3 nucleotides: TGCGCCAGCAGCCAAGAGCTAGCAAGTCCCACAGATACGCAGTATTTT. Its protein is CASSQELASPTDTQYF.

The V and J genes are TRBV7-9 and TRBJ2-7; TRBD1 agrees at 11 bases. Germline CDR1 reads SEHNR; CDR2 reads FQNEAQ (reference sequence). Trimming at V came to 5 bases and at J to 6 bases, leaving 3 bases not matched to a gene. The CDR3 length is 13 residues. The CDR3 DNA reads as TGTGCCAGCAGCCCTGGGACAGGGGGCGAGCAGTACTTC. This encodes CASSPGTGGEQYF.

The chain has TRBV19 and TRBJ2-3; the D gene is possibly TRBD1 (6 bases). V lost 6 bases to trimming and J lost 5 bases, with 24 bases between them. This CDR3 is built from 17 residues. Germline V gives CDR1 LNHDA, CDR2 SQIVND (reference sequence). CDR3 nucleotide sequence: TGTGCCAGTAGCAACTTCCCCGGGACATCCCCACTAGATACGCAGTATTTT. It encodes CASSNFPGTSPLDTQYF.

About this clone itself: At one end the junction does not follow the germline gene, possibly because of a read error. The chain joins TRBV4-1 to TRBJ1-5, with D possibly TRBD1 on 5 matching bases. CDR3 length equals 15 residues. The V gene's germline CDR1 is MGHRA and CDR2 YSYEKL. CDR3 DNA: TGCGCCAGCAGCCAAGATCGGGGCGGTTATCAGGCCCAGCATTTT. This sequence encodes CASSQDRGGYQAQHF.

The V call is TRBV5-1, the J call TRBJ2-5; TRBD2 aligns across 7 bases. V was pared by 4 bases and J by 1 base, with 10 bases of the junction left unmatched. This CDR3 comprises 16 residues. Looked up from germline, CDR1 is SGHRS and CDR2 is YFSETQ. CDR3 nucleotides: TGCGCCAGCAGCGGACCCTTGGCGGGAGCCCAAGAGACCCAGTACTTC. Its protein product is CASSGPLAGAQETQYF.

V gene TRBV5-8 combines with J gene TRBJ1-1; a possible D gene is TRBD1 (6 bases). The CDR3 covers 19 residues. Trimming removed 1 base at V and 4 bases at J, with 26 bases between. Germline lookup yields CDR1 SGHTS and CDR2 YDEGEE. CDR3 nucleotides: TGTGCCAGCAGCTTGTACGGGGGAGGGGACATCAAAGGGTCCACTGAAGCTTTCTTT. Translated, it gives CASSLYGGGDIKGSTEAFF.